This record covers a single T cell receptor beta chain. The data were obtained in a study of control samples from healthy donors and cancer patients. CDR1 and CDR2 (germline): SGHTA, FQGTGA. V was cut by 0 bases and J by 5 bases, with 7 bases left in between. The CDR3 runs 13 residues. Generated by immunoSEQ multiplex PCR, the TCRdb table keeps only in-frame clones and is missing some. The data show about 97,000 clones, around nine tenths seen once. The clonotype was recovered from a young man in good health. The sequencing input was blood. V usage is TRBV7-3 and J usage is TRBJ2-5; the D is unclear. The CDR3 DNA reads as TGTGCCAGCAGCTTAACCCCCAGGGAGACCCAGTACTTC. This sequence encodes CASSLTPRETQYF.